The entry below gives a single T cell receptor (beta chain) sequence along with its context. Method: immunoSEQ multiplex PCR; TCRdb's copy keeps in-frame clones and lacks some. This table has 40,000 to 55,000 clones, 75% to 95% appearing once. The data derive from a study of T cell changes during pregnancy in multiple sclerosis. There are 17 residues in the CDR3. Germline-derived CDR1 and CDR2 are SGHRS and YFSETQ. J gave up 4 bases and V 0 bases, and 3 bases lay outside the gene matches. Specimen: CD4+ T cells from peripheral blood mononuclear cells, collected before pregnancy. The chain employs TRBV5-1 and TRBJ2-3, with 15 nucleotides matching TRBD2. This TCR derives from a female donor with multiple sclerosis, enrolled in a pregnancy study. Here the CDR3 reads CASSLGGTSGGSDTQYF. The CDR3, as DNA: TGCGCCAGCAGCTTGGGCGGGACTAGCGGGGGGTCAGATACGCAGTATTTT.